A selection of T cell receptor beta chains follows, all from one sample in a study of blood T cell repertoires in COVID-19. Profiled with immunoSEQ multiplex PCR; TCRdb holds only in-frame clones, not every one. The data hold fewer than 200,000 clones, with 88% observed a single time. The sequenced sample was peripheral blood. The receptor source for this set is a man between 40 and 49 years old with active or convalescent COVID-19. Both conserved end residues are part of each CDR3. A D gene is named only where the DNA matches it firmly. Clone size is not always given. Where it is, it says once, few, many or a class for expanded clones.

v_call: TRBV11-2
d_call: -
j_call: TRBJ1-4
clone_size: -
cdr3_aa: CASSSSDSQNEKLFF
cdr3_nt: TGTGCCAGCAGCTCCTCGGACAGCCAGAATGAAAAACTGTTTTTT

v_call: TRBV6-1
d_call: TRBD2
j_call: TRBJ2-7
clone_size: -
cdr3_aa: CASSEAGGLARYEQYF
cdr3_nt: TGTGCCAGCAGTGAAGCCGGAGGACTAGCAAGGTACGAGCAGTACTTC

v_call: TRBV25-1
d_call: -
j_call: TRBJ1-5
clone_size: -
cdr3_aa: CASSDGGASNQPQHF
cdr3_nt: TGTGCCAGCAGTGATGGTGGGGCAAGCAATCAGCCCCAGCATTTT

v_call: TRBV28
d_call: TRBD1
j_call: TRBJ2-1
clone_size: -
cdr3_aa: CASSPKPGQGDNEQFF
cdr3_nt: TGTGCCAGCAGCCCCAAACCGGGACAGGGTGACAATGAGCAGTTCTTC

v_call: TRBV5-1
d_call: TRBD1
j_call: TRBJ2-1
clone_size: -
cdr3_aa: CASSWTGTGFGEQFF
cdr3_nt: TGCGCCAGCAGCTGGACCGGGACAGGGTTTGGTGAGCAGTTCTTC

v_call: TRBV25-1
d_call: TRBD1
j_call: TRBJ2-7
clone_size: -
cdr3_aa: CASSVGQGAYEQYF
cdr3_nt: TGTGCCAGCAGTGTGGGACAGGGGGCCTACGAGCAGTACTTC

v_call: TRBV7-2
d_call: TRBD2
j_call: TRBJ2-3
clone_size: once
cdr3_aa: CASSFNFGGGTDTQYF
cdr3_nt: TGTGCCAGCAGCTTTAATTTCGGGGGAGGGACAGATACGCAGTATTTT

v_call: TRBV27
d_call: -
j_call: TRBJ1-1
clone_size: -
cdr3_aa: CATQLLGENTEAFF
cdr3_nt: TGTGCCACCCAGCTGTTAGGGGAGAACACTGAAGCTTTCTTT

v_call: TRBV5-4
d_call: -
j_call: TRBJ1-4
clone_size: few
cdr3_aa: CASSRETGTNEKLFF
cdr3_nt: TGTGCCAGCAGCAGAGAGACGGGAACAAATGAAAAACTGTTTTTT

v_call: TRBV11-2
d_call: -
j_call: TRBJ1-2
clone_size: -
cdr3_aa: CASSLRAYLGYTF
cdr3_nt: TGTGCCAGCAGCTTAAGAGCGTATCTAGGCTACACCTTC

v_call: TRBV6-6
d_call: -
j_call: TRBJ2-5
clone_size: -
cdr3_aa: CASRYKETQYF
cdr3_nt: TGTGCCAGCAGATATAAAGAGACCCAGTACTTC

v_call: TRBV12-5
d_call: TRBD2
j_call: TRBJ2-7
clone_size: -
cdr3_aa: CASGSASVAGVRSYEQYF
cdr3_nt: TGTGCTAGTGGTTCCGCTTCGGTAGCGGGAGTTAGGTCCTACGAGCAGTACTTC

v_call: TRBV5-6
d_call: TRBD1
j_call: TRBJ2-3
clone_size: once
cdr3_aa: CASSLSRRGRLTDTQYF
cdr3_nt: TGTGCCAGCAGCTTGTCTCGCAGGGGGCGTTTGACAGATACGCAGTATTTT

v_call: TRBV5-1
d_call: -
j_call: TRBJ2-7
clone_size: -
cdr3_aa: CASSPGVFGYEQYF
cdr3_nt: TGCGCCAGCAGCCCAGGGGTTTTTGGTTACGAGCAGTACTTC

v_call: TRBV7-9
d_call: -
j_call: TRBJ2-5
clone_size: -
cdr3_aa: CASSQEPRGAETQYF
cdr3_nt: TGTGCCAGCAGCCAAGAACCACGGGGGGCAGAGACCCAGTACTTC

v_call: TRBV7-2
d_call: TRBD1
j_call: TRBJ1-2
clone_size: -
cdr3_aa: CASSLVRGGDYTF
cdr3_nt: TGTGCCAGCAGCTTAGTGCGAGGGGGCGACTACACCTTC

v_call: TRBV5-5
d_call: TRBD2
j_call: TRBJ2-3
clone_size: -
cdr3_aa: CASSSLLAATDTQYF
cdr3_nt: TGTGCCAGCAGCTCTCTCCTAGCGGCCACAGATACGCAGTATTTT

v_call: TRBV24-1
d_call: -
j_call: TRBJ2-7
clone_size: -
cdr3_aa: CATSDFAQASYEQYF
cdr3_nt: TGTGCCACCAGTGATTTCGCCCAGGCTTCCTACGAGCAGTACTTC

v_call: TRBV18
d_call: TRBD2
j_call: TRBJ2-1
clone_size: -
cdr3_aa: CASSPPSGASYNEQFF
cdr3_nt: TGTGCCAGCTCACCACCGAGCGGGGCTTCCTACAATGAGCAGTTCTTC